These 7 T cell receptor beta chains originate from one sample sequenced in a study of cytomegalovirus exposure and HLA in healthy donors. PCR involved 60 Vbeta and 13 Jbeta primers. Generated by immunoSEQ multiplex PCR, the TCRdb table keeps only in-frame clones and is missing some. This sample has around 20,000 clones; under 80% occur once, and the top ten carry roughly 3.7%. Input material: PBMCs. These receptors were taken from a man younger than 35 in good health and CMV-seronegative.

This clone came up once. This chain uses TRBV7-6 with TRBJ1-4; D ambiguous. Germline V gene lookup returns CDR1 SGHVS and CDR2 FNYEAQ. The V end lost 2 bases, the J end lost 8 bases, and 12 bases lay between the germline ends. The CDR3 runs to 14 residues. DNA of the CDR3: TGTGCCAGCAGCTTAACCCCTAGGAGCGAAAAACTGTTTTTT. Its protein is CASSLTPRSEKLFF.

This clone came up a few times. The chain links TRBV27 to TRBJ1-1, with D possibly matching TRBD1 (5 bases). V lost 5 bases and J lost 4, with 11 bases in between. Germline V lookup: CDR1 MNHEY, CDR2 SMNVEV (reference sequence). This CDR3 has 13 residues. Here the CDR3 DNA reads TGTGCCAGCAGTCAGGGCCGTGGCACTGAAGCTTTCTTT. The encoded protein is CASSQGRGTEAFF.

The J gene is TRBJ1-2, the V gene TRBV5-6, with D perhaps matching TRBD1 (5 bases). The CDR3 length is 13 residues. Trimming took 6 bases from V and 2 from J, leaving 11 bases between them. Germline CDR1 SGHDT, CDR2 YYEEEE. The CDR3 loop reads CASNIDRNYGYTF. The CDR3 DNA sequence: TGTGCCAGCAACATTGACAGAAACTATGGCTACACCTTC.

This clone appeared a few times. The chain is built from TRBV29-1 and TRBJ1-2; possibly TRBD1 for D (5 bases). Trimming cost V 4 bases and J 8 bases, with 11 bases left between them. Per the germline V gene, CDR1 is SQVTM and CDR2 is ANQGSEA. This CDR3 has 11 residues. The CDR3 DNA reads TGCAGCGTTGGGGGTTCAGGGGGCTACACCTTC. Translation: CSVGGSGGYTF.

The V gene is TRBV28, the J gene TRBJ1-5; perhaps TRBD1 as D (5 bases). The ends were cut back, 7 bases at V and 3 bases at J, with 16 bases in the middle. The CDR3 sequence is 15 residues long. CDR1 and CDR2 (germline): MDHEN, SYDVKM. The CDR3 region is CASTLGGTINQPQHF. CDR3 in DNA: TGTGCCAGCACCTTGGGAGGGACGATCAATCAGCCCCAGCATTTT.

In this sample, this clone turned up once. This chain uses TRBV6-5 with TRBJ2-7, with D possibly TRBD2 on 6 matching bases. V lost 5 bases and J lost 2, with 16 bases in between. The CDR3 has 15 amino acids. Germline lookup yields CDR1 MNHEY and CDR2 SVGAGI. CDR3 bases: TGTGCCAGCAGTCTTTCGGAACGGGGGACCTACGAGCAGTACTTC. It encodes CASSLSERGTYEQYF.

The rearrangement uses TRBV29-1 and TRBJ1-2; 7 bases fit TRBD1. Trimming cost V 1 base and J 6 bases; bases outside gene matches: 2. The germline V gene has CDR1 SQVTM and CDR2 ANQGSEA. The CDR3 extends over 12 amino acids. The CDR3 is CSVEVGTDGYTF. CDR3 DNA sequence: TGCAGCGTTGAAGTCGGGACAGATGGCTACACCTTC.